Sequencing of this T cell receptor (beta chain) was carried out in a study of T-cell memory formation after mild COVID-19. Study details: TCR clusters were mostly confined to one donor each.

Looked up from germline, CDR1 is SGHRS and CDR2 is YFSETQ. This CDR3 contains 16 residues. The V gene lost 4 bases and the J gene lost 4 bases, with 18 bases spanning the gap. Study-wide results and caveats: Contracting clones from day 15 to 85 had balanced CD4/CD8; later expanders favoured CD4+.

MiXCR, run by TCRdb on the 5' RACE reads, gives a single entry per CDR3 protein. The sample carries roughly 300,000 distinct CDR3 sequences, around 15% recorded once. A remark on this clonotype: The antigen remains undetermined.

The clonotype comes from a man between 18 and 35 years old who had mild COVID-19 (a few samples of this study predate the infection). Cell type and time point are not known. The rearrangement joins TRBV5-1 to TRBJ1-3; D ambiguous. Sequencing was performed on PBMCs or a T cell subset sorted from them (not recorded which). This chain's CDR3 is CASSLTVGTPGNTIYF. The CDR3 nucleotides are TGCGCCAGCAGCCTGACTGTAGGCACCCCAGGAAACACCATATATTTT.